The 18 T cell receptor beta chains presented below share a single source sample, sequenced in a study of blood T cell repertoires in COVID-19. Here immunoSEQ multiplex PCR was the method, and the copy in TCRdb shows in-frame clones only, minus some. The profile covers 150,000 to 200,000 clones, with around three quarters appearing a single time and around 7% taken by the ten largest. The specimen was peripheral blood. These receptors were taken from a man aged 70 or older with active or convalescent COVID-19.

This rearrangement joins TRBV5-4 to TRBJ2-7; D is uncertain. Trimming cost V 3 bases and J 2 bases, with 9 bases left between them. The CDR3 extends over 13 amino acids. In germline, CDR1 is SGHNT, CDR2 YYREEE (reference sequence). The CDR3, as DNA: TGTGCCAGCAGCTATGAGGTAACCTACGAGCAGTACTTC. It is translated as CASSYEVTYEQYF.

This clone was detected a few times. The V call is TRBV5-1, the J call TRBJ2-3; the D gene is possibly TRBD1 (5 bases). The CDR3 covers 15 residues. Trimming stripped 3 bases from V and 6 bases from J, with 17 bases between. CDR1 SGHRS and CDR2 YFSETQ come from the germline V gene. The CDR3 DNA sequence: TGCGCCAGCAGCTGGGGTACAGGTCCCTGGGATACGCAGTATTTT. Translated, it gives CASSWGTGPWDTQYF.

J is TRBJ2-3 and V is TRBV7-2, with D possibly TRBD1 on 6 matching bases. The ends were cut back, 5 bases at V and 4 bases at J, with 28 bases in the middle. This CDR3 region has 19 residues. Germline V CDR1 and CDR2: SGHTA, FQGNSA. The CDR3 region has the DNA TGTGCCAGCAGCCCCCGGGTGACGGTTTGGGACAACAGGGCAGATACGCAGTATTTT. Protein sequence: CASSPRVTVWDNRADTQYF.

This clone was seen more than once but under ten times. V and J are TRBV9 and TRBJ1-1; TRBD1 is a possible D gene (5 bases). Germline loops: CDR1 SGDLS, CDR2 YYNGEE. This CDR3 contains 13 residues. Trimming removed 1 base at V and 5 bases at J, with 9 bases between. CDR3 amino acids: CASSVQGGTEAFF. CDR3 nucleotide sequence: TGTGCCAGCAGCGTACAGGGTGGGACTGAAGCTTTCTTT.

J is TRBJ2-2 and V is TRBV15, with 8 positions matching TRBD2. The junction had 4 bases not matched to a gene; V was cut back by 0 bases and J by 4 bases. This CDR3 comprises 16 residues. Germline CDR1 reads LNHNV; CDR2 reads YYDKDF (reference sequence). CDR3 protein: CATSRDSLAGTGELFF. For the CDR3, the DNA is TGTGCCACCAGCAGAGATAGCCTAGCGGGCACCGGGGAGCTGTTTTTT.

The rearrangement uses TRBV6-2 or TRBV6-3 and TRBJ2-7, with D tentatively TRBD2 (6 bases). Trimming took off 4 bases at V and 3 bases at J, with 19 bases between the two ends. Germline V gene lookup returns CDR1 MNHEY and CDR2 SVGEGT. The CDR3 spans 16 residues. This CDR3 reads CASSWGTHGTLYEQYF. Written as DNA, the CDR3 is TGTGCCAGCAGTTGGGGCACTCACGGGACTCTCTACGAGCAGTACTTC.

The chain uses TRBV14 and TRBJ2-1; weak D call: TRBD2 (6 bases). Per germline, CDR1 SGHDN and CDR2 FVKESK. The CDR3 consists of 14 residues. V lost 2 bases and J lost 6, with 11 bases in between. Here the CDR3 DNA reads TGTGCCAGCAGCCAATCGGCCGGGAGCAATGAGCAGTTCTTC. It codes for CASSQSAGSNEQFF.

The chain recombines TRBV5-1 with TRBJ1-2; D ambiguous. In germline, CDR1 is SGHRS, CDR2 YFSETQ. Trimming removed 4 bases at V and 4 bases at J, with 17 bases between. This CDR3 region has 15 residues. CDR3 sequence reads: CASSLTTLSSYGYTF. In DNA form, the CDR3 reads TGCGCCAGCAGCCTTACGACTCTCAGCAGCTATGGCTACACCTTC.

V gene TRBV18 combines with J gene TRBJ1-5, with a weak D call TRBD1 (6 bases). There are 15 residues in the CDR3. Germline V gene sequence: CDR1 KGHSH, CDR2 LQKENI. Trimming took 3 bases from V and 7 from J, leaving 16 bases between them. CDR3 region: CASSPSSNREQPQHF. The CDR3 DNA follows: TGTGCCAGCTCACCCTCAAGTAACAGGGAGCAGCCCCAGCATTTT.

This chain uses TRBV5-1 with TRBJ1-1, with 8 nucleotides matching TRBD1. Germline V CDR1 and CDR2: SGHRS, YFSETQ. The CDR3 length is 12 residues. With V trimmed by 4 bases and J by 7 bases, 3 bases remained unmatched. CDR3: CASSLQGGEAFF. For the CDR3, the DNA is TGCGCCAGCAGCCTACAGGGGGGTGAAGCTTTCTTT.

The genes are TRBV19 and TRBJ2-1; tentative D call: TRBD2 (6 bases). The V end was cut by 7 bases, the J end by 5 bases, with 24 bases between. Germline V gene sequence: CDR1 LNHDA, CDR2 SQIVND (reference sequence). CDR3 length equals 17 residues. CDR3 sequence (DNA): TGTGCCAGTACCCCCAACCCCCGGGGGAATATAGACAATGAGCAGTTCTTC. Its protein product is CASTPNPRGNIDNEQFF.

This clone was picked up a small number of times. Other DNA variants within this sample encode the same CDR3. The chain recombines TRBV18 with TRBJ1-5; maybe TRBD1 (5 bases). The V and J ends lost 3 bases and 4 bases respectively, with 10 bases between them. Germline V CDR1 and CDR2: KGHSH, LQKENI. This CDR3 region has 14 residues. CDR3 residues: CASSPRGSNQPQHF. The DNA of the CDR3 is TGTGCCAGCTCACCTAGGGGCAGTAATCAGCCCCAGCATTTT.

The gene calls are TRBV3-1 (or the pseudogene TRBV3-2) and TRBJ2-7, with a possible D match to TRBD2 (6 bases). Trimming stripped 6 bases from V and 3 bases from J, with 15 bases between. Germline CDR1 reads LGHDT; CDR2 reads YNNKEL (reference sequence). This CDR3 contains 14 residues. The CDR3 region is CASRAHGSSYEQYF. CDR3 in DNA: TGTGCCAGCAGGGCCCACGGGAGTAGCTACGAGCAGTACTTC.

J is TRBJ2-1 and V is TRBV19; 8 nucleotides align to TRBD2. The CDR3 spans 15 residues. V was pared by 5 bases and J by 10 bases, with 13 bases of the junction left unmatched. From germline, CDR1 is LNHDA and CDR2 SQIVND (reference sequence). This CDR3 reads CASSFGGGGRQEQFF. The CDR3 DNA reads as TGTGCCAGTAGTTTCGGGGGGGGAGGTCGACAGGAGCAGTTCTTC.

This chain joins TRBV5-5 and TRBJ1-1, with D possibly TRBD1 on 6 matching bases. CDR3 length: 14 amino acids. V was clipped by 2 bases and J by 1 base, with 9 bases between them. Germline V gene lookup returns CDR1 SGHKS and CDR2 YYEKEE (reference sequence). In DNA, the CDR3 is TGTGCCAGCAGCTTTCAGGGGACGAACACTGAAGCTTTCTTT. Its translation is CASSFQGTNTEAFF.

The genes are TRBV6-2 or TRBV6-3 and TRBJ1-6, with D tentatively TRBD1 (6 bases). This CDR3 is 12 amino acids long. The V gene's germline CDR1 is MNHEY and CDR2 SVGEGT. With 6 bases removed from V and 13 bases from J, the gap between germline ends came to 13 bases. The CDR3 reads CASSHPGAPLHF. DNA of the CDR3: TGTGCCAGCAGCCATCCAGGGGCGCCCCTCCACTTT.

This chain uses TRBV27 with TRBJ2-1, with a tentative D call TRBD1 (6 bases). CDR1 is MNHEY and CDR2 is SMNVEV in the germline V gene (reference sequence). This CDR3 comprises 14 residues. Trimming removed 2 bases at V and 9 bases at J, with 14 bases between. In DNA, the CDR3 is TGTGCCAGCAGTTTAAACAGGGTTGGCGGTGAGCAGTTCTTC. Protein: CASSLNRVGGEQFF.

The chain combines TRBV29-1 with TRBJ2-3; 9 bases line up with TRBD1. Germline values: CDR1 SQVTM, CDR2 ANQGSEA. This CDR3 spans 16 amino acids. V trimming: 8 bases; J trimming: 0 bases; junction bases outside the gene matches: 12. In DNA form, the CDR3 reads TGCAGCTGTGGGACAGGGCCCCGTCTAAGCACAGATACGCAGTATTTT. Its protein product is CSCGTGPRLSTDTQYF.